This is a list of T cell receptor beta chains from one sample in a study of persistence of HIV-infected CD4 T cells. These receptors have no known antigen. Produced via immunoSEQ multiplex PCR; TCRdb's table is partial and in-frame only. This repertoire shows 30,000 to 45,000 clones, about 81% found once; its top ten account for around 0.97%. The sample in question was cultured CD4+ T cells from PBMCs, obtained from a patient who received antiretroviral therapy. These receptors all stem from an adult with HIV. The donor label of this sample is uncertain. CDR3s include the opening cysteine and the closing phenylalanine or tryptophan. D genes are given only for firm matches. The size field is filled for only some rows; it gives once, few, many or a size class.

-	TRBJ2-4	TRBD1	TRBV3-1/TRBV3-2	CASSRPGQNYIQYF	TGTGCCAGCAGCCGACCGGGACAGAATTACATTCAGTACTTC
-	TRBJ1-1	-	TRBV12-3/TRBV12-4	CASSFAGNTEAFF	TGTGCCAGCAGTTTCGCGGGGAACACTGAAGCTTTCTTT
once	TRBJ2-1	TRBD1	TRBV7-3	CASSLTWTGDNEQFF	TGTGCCAGCAGCTTAACTTGGACAGGGGACAATGAGCAGTTCTTC
few	TRBJ2-2	-	TRBV27	CASSYRSLNTGELFF	TGTGCCAGCAGTTATAGGAGCTTAAACACCGGGGAGCTGTTTTTT
-	TRBJ2-3	TRBD2	TRBV3-1/TRBV3-2	CASSQIAGGPTGTDTQYF	TGTGCCAGCAGCCAGATAGCGGGGGGACCTACGGGCACAGATACGCAGTATTTT
-	TRBJ2-5	TRBD2	TRBV5-1	CASSFSGGAKETQYF	TGCGCCAGCAGCTTTAGCGGGGGGGCAAAAGAGACCCAGTACTTC
-	TRBJ2-3	-	TRBV3-1/TRBV3-2	CASSQAGGPTDTQYF	TGTGCCAGCAGCCAAGCGGGGGGCCCGACAGATACGCAGTATTTT
few	TRBJ2-3	-	TRBV2	CASSLGTGADTQYF	TGTGCCAGCAGCCTCGGGACTGGAGCAGATACGCAGTATTTT
-	TRBJ1-6	-	TRBV7-2	CASSRHREGALHF	TGTGCCAGCAGCCGCCACAGGGAAGGGGCCCTCCACTTT
-	TRBJ2-1	-	TRBV6-5	CASSRSIDNEQFF	TGTGCCAGCAGTCGGTCGATAGACAATGAGCAGTTCTTC
-	TRBJ2-1	TRBD1	TRBV12-5	CASGRGQGIDEQFF	TGTGCTAGTGGTCGTGGACAGGGTATAGATGAGCAGTTCTTC
-	TRBJ2-7	-	TRBV19	CASSIPGVREQYF	TGTGCCAGTAGTATCCCCGGGGTGAGGGAGCAGTACTTC
-	TRBJ1-1	TRBD1	TRBV6-6	CASTLTGAGAEAFF	TGTGCCAGCACCTTAACAGGGGCCGGAGCTGAAGCTTTCTTT
-	TRBJ1-2	TRBD1	TRBV4-1	CASSSRQGDYGYTF	TGCGCCAGCAGCTCCAGACAGGGGGACTATGGCTACACCTTC
-	TRBJ1-2	-	TRBV6-5	CASIRDNYGYTF	TGTGCCAGCATTAGAGATAACTATGGCTACACCTTC
-	TRBJ1-2	-	TRBV18	CASSLRRQDNYGYTF	TGTGCCAGCTCACTGAGAAGACAGGACAACTATGGCTACACCTTC
-	TRBJ2-1	-	TRBV9	CASSVGTLLALTEQFF	TGTGCCAGCAGCGTAGGGACTCTTTTAGCGCTTACGGAGCAGTTCTTC
-	TRBJ1-2	-	TRBV7-9	CASSLTGTNYGYTF	TGTGCCAGCAGCTTGACAGGCACTAACTATGGCTACACCTTC
-	TRBJ1-5	-	TRBV9	CASSGSSNQPQHF	TGTGCCAGCAGCGGTAGCAGCAATCAGCCCCAGCATTTT
once	TRBJ1-1	-	TRBV5-1	CASRITGQNTEAFF	TGCGCCAGCAGGATCACAGGGCAGAACACTGAAGCTTTCTTT
-	TRBJ1-2	TRBD1	TRBV19	CASTDWGQGRDGYTF	TGTGCCAGTACCGACTGGGGACAGGGGAGAGATGGCTACACCTTC
few	TRBJ1-5	-	TRBV30	CAWSAQDGQPQHF	TGTGCCTGGAGTGCCCAGGATGGTCAGCCCCAGCATTTT
-	TRBJ1-1	-	TRBV18	CASSPPVKGTNTEAFF	TGTGCCAGCTCACCACCGGTTAAAGGCACGAACACTGAAGCTTTCTTT
few	TRBJ1-5	-	TRBV19	CASSTQDSNQPQHF	TGTGCCAGTAGTACACAGGATAGCAATCAGCCCCAGCATTTT
-	TRBJ1-5	-	TRBV30	CAWGAGPNQPQHF	TGTGCCTGGGGAGCGGGGCCGAATCAGCCCCAGCATTTT